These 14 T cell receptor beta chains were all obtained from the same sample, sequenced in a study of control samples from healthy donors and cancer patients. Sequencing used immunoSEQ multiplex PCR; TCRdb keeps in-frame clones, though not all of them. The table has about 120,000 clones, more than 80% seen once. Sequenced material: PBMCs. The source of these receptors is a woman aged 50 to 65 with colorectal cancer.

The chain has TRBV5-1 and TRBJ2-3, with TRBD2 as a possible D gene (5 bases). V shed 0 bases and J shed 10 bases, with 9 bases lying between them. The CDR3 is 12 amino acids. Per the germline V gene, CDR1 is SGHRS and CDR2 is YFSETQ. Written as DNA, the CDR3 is TGCGCCAGCAGCTTGGCGGGGAGTGCGCAGTATTTT. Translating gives CASSLAGSAQYF.

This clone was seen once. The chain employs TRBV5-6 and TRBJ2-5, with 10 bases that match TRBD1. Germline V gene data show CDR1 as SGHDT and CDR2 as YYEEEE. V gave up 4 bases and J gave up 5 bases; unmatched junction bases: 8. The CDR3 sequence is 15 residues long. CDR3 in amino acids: CASSTPGTGEETQYF. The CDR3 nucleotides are TGTGCCAGCAGCACCCCCGGGACAGGGGAGGAGACCCAGTACTTC.

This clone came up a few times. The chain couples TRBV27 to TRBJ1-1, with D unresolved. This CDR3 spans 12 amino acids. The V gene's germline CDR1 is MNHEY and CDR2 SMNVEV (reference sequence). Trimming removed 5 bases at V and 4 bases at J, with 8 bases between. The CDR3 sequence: CASSGLGTEAFF. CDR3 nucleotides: TGTGCCAGCAGTGGTCTGGGCACTGAAGCTTTCTTT.

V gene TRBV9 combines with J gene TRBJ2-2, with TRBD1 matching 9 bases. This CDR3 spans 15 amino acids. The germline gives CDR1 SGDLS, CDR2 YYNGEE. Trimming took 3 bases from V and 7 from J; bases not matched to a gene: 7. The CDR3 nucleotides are TGTGCCAGCAGCGGGAATACAGGGGGCATCGGGGAGCTGTTTTTT. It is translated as CASSGNTGGIGELFF. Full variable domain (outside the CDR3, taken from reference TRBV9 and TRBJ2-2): DSGVTQTPKHLITATGQRVTLRCSPRSGDLSVYWYQQSLDQGLQFLIQYYNGEERAKGNILERFSAQQFPDLHSELNLSSLELGDSALYFCASSGNTGGIGELFFGEGSRLTVL.

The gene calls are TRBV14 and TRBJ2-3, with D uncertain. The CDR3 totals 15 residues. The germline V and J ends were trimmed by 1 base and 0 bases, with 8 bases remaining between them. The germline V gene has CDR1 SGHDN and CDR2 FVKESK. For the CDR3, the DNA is TGTGCCAGCAGCCAAGTAAGGGCTAGCACAGATACGCAGTATTTT. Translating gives CASSQVRASTDTQYF.

CDR3 loop: CATSRQGVDQPQHF. CDR3 sequence (DNA): TGTGCCACCAGCAGACAGGGGGTCGATCAGCCCCAGCATTTT. This chain joins TRBV15 and TRBJ1-5; 7 bases fit TRBD1. Germline CDR1 is LNHNV and CDR2 is YYDKDF (reference sequence). The V segment lost 2 bases and the J segment 5 bases; nucleotides outside the gene matches: 3. The CDR3 has 14 residues.

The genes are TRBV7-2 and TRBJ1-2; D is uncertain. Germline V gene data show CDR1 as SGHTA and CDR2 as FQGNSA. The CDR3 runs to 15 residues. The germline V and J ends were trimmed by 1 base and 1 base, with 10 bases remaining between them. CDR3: CASSLEAGINYGYTF. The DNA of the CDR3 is TGTGCCAGCAGCTTAGAAGCTGGGATTAACTATGGCTACACCTTC.

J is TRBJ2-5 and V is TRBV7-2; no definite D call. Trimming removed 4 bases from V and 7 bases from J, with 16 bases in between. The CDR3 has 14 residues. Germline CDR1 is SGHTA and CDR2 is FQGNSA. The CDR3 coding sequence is TGTGCCAGCAGCTCCGGGCAGCCCCCGCGGACCCAGTACTTC. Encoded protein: CASSSGQPPRTQYF. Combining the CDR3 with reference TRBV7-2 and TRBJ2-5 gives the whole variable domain GAGVSQSPSNKVTEKGKDVELRCDPISGHTALYWYRQSLGQGLEFLIYFQGNSAPDKSGLPSDRFSAERTGGSVSTLTIQRTQQEDSAVYLCASSSGQPPRTQYFGPGTRLLVL.

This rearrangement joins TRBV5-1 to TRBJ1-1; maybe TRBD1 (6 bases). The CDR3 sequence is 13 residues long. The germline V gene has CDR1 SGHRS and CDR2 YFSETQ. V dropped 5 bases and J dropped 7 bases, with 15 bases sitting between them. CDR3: CASRIVGGLEAFF. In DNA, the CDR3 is TGCGCCAGCAGGATCGTGGGGGGCCTTGAAGCTTTCTTT. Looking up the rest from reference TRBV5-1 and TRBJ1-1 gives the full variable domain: KAGVTQTPRYLIKTRGQQVTLSCSPISGHRSVSWYQQTPGQGLQFLFEYFSETQRNKGNFPGRFSGRQFSNSRSEMNVSTLELGDSALYLCASRIVGGLEAFFGQGTRLTVV.

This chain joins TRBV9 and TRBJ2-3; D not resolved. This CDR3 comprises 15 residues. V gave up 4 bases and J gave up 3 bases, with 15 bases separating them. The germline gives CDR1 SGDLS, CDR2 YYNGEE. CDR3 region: CASSLSPRPTDTQYF. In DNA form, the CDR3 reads TGTGCCAGCAGCTTGTCCCCCCGACCGACAGATACGCAGTATTTT. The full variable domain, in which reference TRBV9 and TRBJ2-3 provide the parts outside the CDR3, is DSGVTQTPKHLITATGQRVTLRCSPRSGDLSVYWYQQSLDQGLQFLIQYYNGEERAKGNILERFSAQQFPDLHSELNLSSLELGDSALYFCASSLSPRPTDTQYFGPGTRLTVL.

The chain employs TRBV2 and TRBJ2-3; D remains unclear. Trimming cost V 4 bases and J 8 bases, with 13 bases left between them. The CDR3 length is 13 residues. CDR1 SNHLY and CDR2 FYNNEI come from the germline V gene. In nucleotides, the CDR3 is TGTGCCAGCAGTGTTTCGAGCTGGGGTACGCAGTATTTT. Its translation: CASSVSSWGTQYF.

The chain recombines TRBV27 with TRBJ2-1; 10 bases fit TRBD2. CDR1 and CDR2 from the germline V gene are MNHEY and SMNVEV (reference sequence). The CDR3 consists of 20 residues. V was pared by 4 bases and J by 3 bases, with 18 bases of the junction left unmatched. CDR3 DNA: TGTGCCAGCAGTTCGATATTAGCGGGAGGCCCGGCCGGCGTCTACAATGAGCAGTTCTTC. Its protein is CASSSILAGGPAGVYNEQFF.

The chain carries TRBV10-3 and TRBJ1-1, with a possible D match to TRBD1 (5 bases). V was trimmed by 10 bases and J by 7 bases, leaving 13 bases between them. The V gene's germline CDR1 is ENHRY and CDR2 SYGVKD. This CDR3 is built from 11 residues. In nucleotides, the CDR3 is TGTGCCACCCGAGGGGTACTTGAAGCTTTCTTT. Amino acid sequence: CATRGVLEAFF.

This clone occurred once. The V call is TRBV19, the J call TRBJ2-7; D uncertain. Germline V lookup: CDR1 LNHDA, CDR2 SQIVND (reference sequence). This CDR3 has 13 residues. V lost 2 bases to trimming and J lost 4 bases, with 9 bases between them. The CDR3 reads CASSISAGYEQYF. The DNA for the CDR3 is TGTGCCAGTAGTATATCTGCAGGATACGAGCAGTACTTC.